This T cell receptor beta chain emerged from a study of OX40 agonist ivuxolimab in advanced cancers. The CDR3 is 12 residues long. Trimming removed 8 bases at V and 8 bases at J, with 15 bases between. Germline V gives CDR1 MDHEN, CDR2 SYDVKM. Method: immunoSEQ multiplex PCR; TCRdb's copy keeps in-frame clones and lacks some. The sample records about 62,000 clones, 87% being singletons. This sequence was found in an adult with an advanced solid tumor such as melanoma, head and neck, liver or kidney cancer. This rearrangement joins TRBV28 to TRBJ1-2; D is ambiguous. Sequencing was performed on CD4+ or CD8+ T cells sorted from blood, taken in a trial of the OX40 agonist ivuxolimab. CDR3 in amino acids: CASGPGSWGYTF. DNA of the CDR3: TGTGCCAGCGGGCCCGGCTCGTGGGGCTACACCTTC.